What follows are 25 T cell receptor beta chains derived from one specimen sequenced in a study of blood T cell repertoires in COVID-19. The table came from immunoSEQ multiplex PCR; TCRdb's copy has only in-frame clones and leaves some out. The sample lists roughly 260,000 clones, 87% occurring once. The specimen sequenced was PBMCs or T cells enriched from blood (not recorded which). The receptors were gathered from a woman aged 25 to 39 with acute COVID-19.

The rearrangement joins TRBV19 to TRBJ1-2; 7 bases align to TRBD1. Germline V gene lookup returns CDR1 LNHDA and CDR2 SQIVND (reference sequence). Trimming at V came to 7 bases and at J to 0 bases, leaving 5 bases not matched to a gene. The CDR3 has 14 amino acids. CDR3 DNA sequence: TGTGCCAGTACTCAGGGACAGTCTAACTATGGCTACACCTTC. Translation: CASTQGQSNYGYTF.

The V call is TRBV18, the J call TRBJ2-3; unclear D gene. This CDR3 is 12 amino acids long. V was pared by 0 bases and J by 10 bases, with 8 bases between. CDR1 is KGHSH, CDR2 LQKENI, per germline. The chain's CDR3 is CASSPPTGAQYF. The DNA for the CDR3 is TGTGCCAGCTCACCACCCACTGGTGCGCAGTATTTT.

A single count supports this clone. This sequence joins TRBV15 and TRBJ2-5; the match to TRBD2 covers 9 bases. Germline CDR1 is LNHNV and CDR2 is YYDKDF (reference sequence). V trimming: 8 bases; J trimming: 2 bases; junction bases outside the gene matches: 3. The CDR3 loop spans 13 amino acids. As DNA, the CDR3 is TGTGCCACCTCTAGCGGGGTACAAGAGACCCAGTACTTC. Its protein is CATSSGVQETQYF.

This clone came up once. This chain joins TRBV3-1 (or the pseudogene TRBV3-2) and TRBJ1-2; D unclear. This CDR3 is built from 14 residues. From germline, CDR1 is LGHDT and CDR2 YNNKEL (reference sequence). Trimming took 5 bases from V and 3 from J, leaving 13 bases between them. CDR3 in DNA: TGTGCCAGCAGCGCTACAGAATCAGACTATGGCTACACCTTC. Residues: CASSATESDYGYTF.

This sequence joins TRBV2 and TRBJ1-1; 12 bases agree with TRBD1. The CDR3 length is 14 residues. The germline CDR1 and CDR2 sequences are SNHLY and FYNNEI. V trimming: 5 bases; J trimming: 4 bases; junction bases outside the gene matches: 2. The CDR3 is CASSLGQGATEAFF. In nucleotides, the CDR3 is TGTGCCAGCAGTTTGGGACAGGGGGCCACTGAAGCTTTCTTT.

Worth noting for this clone: Germline and junction disagree at one end, which may indicate a read error. V gene TRBV19 combines with J gene TRBJ2-5, with D unresolved. Germline V gene data show CDR1 as LNHDA and CDR2 as SQIVND (reference sequence). The CDR3 loop spans 16 amino acids. The CDR3 here is CASSPLSPGNQETQYF. Here the CDR3 DNA reads TGTGCCAGTTCCCCTTTATCCCCGGGTAACCAGGAGACCCAGTACTTC.

The V and J genes are TRBV18 and TRBJ1-2, with a possible D match to TRBD1 (5 bases). This CDR3 comprises 14 residues. V lost 6 bases and J 0 bases, leaving 11 bases between the germline ends. Germline CDR1 reads KGHSH; CDR2 reads LQKENI. The CDR3 here is CASSQGESNYGYTF. Written as DNA, the CDR3 is TGTGCCAGCTCCCAAGGGGAATCTAACTATGGCTACACCTTC. Variable domain in full (rest from reference TRBV18 and TRBJ1-2): NAGVMQNPRHLVRRRGQEARLRCSPMKGHSHVYWYRQLPEEGLKFMVYLQKENIIDESGMPKERFSAEFPKEGPSILRIQQVVRGDSAAYFCASSQGESNYGYTFGSGTRLTVV.

V and J are TRBV19 and TRBJ2-1; a possible D gene is TRBD1 (6 bases). The CDR3 runs to 17 residues. Germline CDR1 and CDR2: LNHDA and SQIVND (reference sequence). The ends were cut back, 10 bases at V and 4 bases at J, with 26 bases in the middle. DNA of the CDR3: TGTGCCACCTCTTTGGGTCTATGGACAGAGGGGTACAATGAGCAGTTCTTC. Translated: CATSLGLWTEGYNEQFF.

V usage is TRBV6-5 and J usage is TRBJ2-2; TRBD1 matches 7 bases. The CDR3 spans 14 residues. After removal of 8 bases from V and 3 bases from J, the junction contained 6 bases not matched to a gene. Germline V lookup: CDR1 MNHEY, CDR2 SVGAGI. This CDR3 is CASADRVYTGELFF. The DNA of the CDR3 is TGTGCCAGCGCCGACAGGGTCTACACCGGGGAGCTGTTTTTT.

The rearrangement links TRBV19 to TRBJ1-4; tentatively, D is TRBD1 (6 bases). Germline CDR1 reads LNHDA; CDR2 reads SQIVND (reference sequence). This CDR3 is built from 13 residues. V lost 3 bases and J lost 13, with 15 bases in between. The DNA for the CDR3 is TGTGCCAGTAGTATTGACAGGCGGCGGGTACTGTTTTTT. It encodes CASSIDRRRVLFF.

The V gene is TRBV28, the J gene TRBJ2-7; 14 nucleotides agree with TRBD2. Germline trimming cut 6 bases from V and 5 bases from J; bases unmatched to any gene: 6. Germline assignment: CDR1 MDHEN and CDR2 SYDVKM. CDR3 length: 15 residues. CDR3 DNA sequence: TGTGCCAGCAGGGGACTAGCGGGAGCAGTCCACGAGCAGTACTTC. Amino acid sequence: CASRGLAGAVHEQYF. The whole variable domain, filled in from reference TRBV28 and TRBJ2-7, reads DVKVTQSSRYLVKRTGEKVFLECVQDMDHENMFWYRQDPGLGLRLIYFSYDVKMKEKGDIPEGYSVSREKKERFSLILESASTNQTSMYLCASRGLAGAVHEQYFGPGTRLTVT.

Details on this clone: Other nucleotide sequences in the sample specify the same CDR3. The V call is TRBV24-1, the J call TRBJ1-1, with 9 positions matching TRBD1. The CDR3 runs to 13 residues. V shed 4 bases, J shed 7 bases, and the junction held 3 bases outside the gene matches. Germline lookup yields CDR1 KGHDR and CDR2 SFDVKD. The CDR3 DNA follows: TGTGCCACCAGTGACCCGGGACAGGGTGAAGCTTTCTTT. It translates to CATSDPGQGEAFF.

The chain combines TRBV5-1 with TRBJ1-4; 10 bases align to TRBD1. Germline V gives CDR1 SGHRS, CDR2 YFSETQ. Trimming at V came to 4 bases and at J to 8 bases, leaving 14 bases not matched to a gene. The length of the CDR3 is 17 residues. The CDR3 DNA reads TGCGCCAGCAGCCGCGGGACAGGGGCCACTAACGACGAAAAACTGTTTTTT. It translates to CASSRGTGATNDEKLFF.

The rearrangement links TRBV5-6 to TRBJ2-1; tentative D call: TRBD2 (6 bases). Per the germline V gene, CDR1 is SGHDT and CDR2 is YYEEEE. The CDR3 totals 18 residues. Trimming removed 3 bases at V and 0 bases at J, with 19 bases between. The CDR3 nucleotides read TGTGCCAGCAGCTCGTTCGGGAGAGCGGAAAGCTCCTACAATGAGCAGTTCTTC. This gives the protein CASSSFGRAESSYNEQFF. Supplemented by reference TRBV5-6 and TRBJ2-1, the full variable domain reads DAGVTQSPTHLIKTRGQQVTLRCSPKSGHDTVSWYQQALGQGPQFIFQYYEEEERQRGNFPDRFSGHQFPNYSSELNVNALLLGDSALYLCASSSFGRAESSYNEQFFGPGTRLTVL.

The chain carries TRBV6-5 and TRBJ1-1; 7 bases match TRBD1. CDR1 is MNHEY and CDR2 is SVGAGI in the germline V gene. The CDR3 length is 15 residues. Trimming cost V 6 bases and J 5 bases; bases outside gene matches: 12. The CDR3 region is CASRVAQGSGTEAFF. The CDR3 bases are TGTGCCAGCAGGGTAGCACAGGGGAGTGGGACTGAAGCTTTCTTT.

The chain employs TRBV10-3 and TRBJ2-1; 10 nucleotides line up with TRBD2. The germline gives CDR1 ENHRY, CDR2 SYGVKD. CDR3 length: 16 residues. V was clipped by 7 bases and J by 1 base; unmatched bases: 7. CDR3 sequence (DNA): TGTGCCATCAAAGCTAGCGGGAGCGGTTCCTACAATGAGCAGTTCTTC. This gives the protein CAIKASGSGSYNEQFF.

For the CDR3, the DNA is TGTGCCAGCAGTTTGGAGACAGGGGGCTACGAGCAGTACTTC. Translating it yields CASSLETGGYEQYF. The chain uses TRBV27 and TRBJ2-7, with 9 nucleotides matching TRBD1. Unmatched junction bases numbered 3, after V lost 3 bases and J lost 3 bases. This CDR3 comprises 14 residues. From germline, CDR1 is MNHEY and CDR2 SMNVEV (reference sequence).

The rearrangement links TRBV28 to TRBJ1-2; 7 bases map to TRBD1. The V and J ends lost 3 bases and 4 bases, in that order; junction bases with no gene match: 14. The CDR3 totals 17 residues. The V gene's germline CDR1 is MDHEN and CDR2 SYDVKM. This CDR3 is CASSFAHRGPGIYGYTF. CDR3 coding DNA: TGTGCCAGCAGTTTTGCCCACAGGGGCCCGGGGATCTATGGCTACACCTTC.

This clone was seen only once. V gene TRBV28 combines with J gene TRBJ2-1, with TRBD1 matching 7 bases. The CDR3 has 17 residues. Per the germline V gene, CDR1 is MDHEN and CDR2 is SYDVKM. The V segment lost 6 bases and the J segment 1 base; nucleotides outside the gene matches: 12. The CDR3 DNA reads TGTGCCAGCAGCCGAGGGGGCGCGATGCCTTCCTACAATGAGCAGTTCTTC. As protein: CASSRGGAMPSYNEQFF.

The V call is TRBV11-2, the J call TRBJ2-7; D uncertain. The CDR3 runs to 16 residues. Trimming left V 6 bases short and J 3 bases short, with 21 bases between. Per germline, CDR1 SGHAT and CDR2 FQNNGV. CDR3 residues: CASSPVSGRADYEQYF. The CDR3 DNA sequence: TGTGCCAGCAGTCCCGTCTCGGGTCGAGCCGACTACGAGCAGTACTTC.

The CDR3, as DNA: TGTGCCAGCAGTTTATCGGCGGGTGAAGCTTTCTTT. Its protein is CASSLSAGEAFF. The genes are TRBV28 and TRBJ1-1; D call uncertain. The CDR3 length is 12 residues. V was shortened by 1 base and J by 7 bases, with 7 bases between the two germline ends. CDR1 and CDR2 from the germline V gene are MDHEN and SYDVKM.

The V gene is TRBV5-1, the J gene TRBJ1-1; 9 positions match TRBD1. The CDR3 spans 17 residues. Germline trimming cut 4 bases from V and 1 base from J; bases unmatched to any gene: 11. Germline V CDR1 and CDR2: SGHRS, YFSETQ. The CDR3: CASSHRQGGGENTEAFF. DNA for the CDR3: TGCGCCAGCAGCCACCGACAGGGGGGAGGGGAGAACACTGAAGCTTTCTTT.

This sequence joins TRBV7-2 and TRBJ2-1, with D possibly TRBD1 on 5 matching bases. The V and J ends lost 8 bases and 5 bases respectively, with 16 bases between them. The CDR3 covers 14 residues. Germline loops: CDR1 SGHTA, CDR2 FQGNSA. As DNA, the CDR3 is TGTGCCAGCGCCAGGCAGGGTGGCAACAATGAGCAGTTCTTC. The encoded protein is CASARQGGNNEQFF.

V gene TRBV2 combines with J gene TRBJ1-6; 7 bases are shared with TRBD1. The germline gives CDR1 SNHLY, CDR2 FYNNEI. The ends lost 3 bases at V and 6 bases at J; junction bases unmatched: 8. The CDR3 consists of 16 residues. CDR3 DNA: TGTGCCAGCAGTGAGCGTGGTGGGACAGTTAATTCACCCCTCCACTTT. Its translation is CASSERGGTVNSPLHF.

This chain joins TRBV2 and TRBJ2-7; 7 nucleotides line up with TRBD2. V lost 4 bases and J lost 0; bases outside the gene matches: 9. There are 16 residues in the CDR3. The germline gives CDR1 SNHLY, CDR2 FYNNEI. This CDR3 is CASSGGGRGSSYEQYF. In nucleotides, the CDR3 is TGTGCCAGCAGTGGAGGAGGGAGGGGTAGCTCCTACGAGCAGTACTTC. Based on the CDR3 plus reference TRBV2 and TRBJ2-7, the full variable domain is EPEVTQTPSHQVTQMGQEVILRCVPISNHLYFYWYRQILGQKVEFLVSFYNNEISEKSEIFDDQFSVERPDGSNFTLKIRSTKLEDSAMYFCASSGGGRGSSYEQYFGPGTRLTVT.